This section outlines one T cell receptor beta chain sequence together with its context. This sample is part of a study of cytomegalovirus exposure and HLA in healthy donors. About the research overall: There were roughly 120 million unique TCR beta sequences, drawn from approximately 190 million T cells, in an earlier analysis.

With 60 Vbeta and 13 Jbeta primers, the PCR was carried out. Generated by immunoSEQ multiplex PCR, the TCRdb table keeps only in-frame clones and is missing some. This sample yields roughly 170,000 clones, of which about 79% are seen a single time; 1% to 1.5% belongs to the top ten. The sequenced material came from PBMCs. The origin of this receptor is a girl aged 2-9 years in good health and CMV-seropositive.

The CDR3 DNA follows: TGTGCCAGCAGCGTAGGACAGGGGGCCTACGAGCAGTACTTC. Encoded protein: CASSVGQGAYEQYF. V and J are TRBV5-6 and TRBJ2-7; 10 bases are shared with TRBD1. CDR3 length: 14 residues. The germline V gene encodes CDR1 SGHDT and CDR2 YYEEEE. Unmatched junction bases numbered 3, after V lost 4 bases and J lost 2 bases.